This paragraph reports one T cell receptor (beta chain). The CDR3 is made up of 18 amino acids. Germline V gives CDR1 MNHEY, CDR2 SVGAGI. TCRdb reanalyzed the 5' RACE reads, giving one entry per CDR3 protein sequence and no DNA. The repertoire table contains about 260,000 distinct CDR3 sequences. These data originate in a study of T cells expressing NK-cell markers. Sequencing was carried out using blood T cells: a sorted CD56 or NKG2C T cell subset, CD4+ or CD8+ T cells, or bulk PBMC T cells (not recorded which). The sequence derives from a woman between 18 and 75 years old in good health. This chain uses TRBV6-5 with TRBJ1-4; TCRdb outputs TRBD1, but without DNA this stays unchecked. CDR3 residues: CASSYSTRGFLTNEKLFF.